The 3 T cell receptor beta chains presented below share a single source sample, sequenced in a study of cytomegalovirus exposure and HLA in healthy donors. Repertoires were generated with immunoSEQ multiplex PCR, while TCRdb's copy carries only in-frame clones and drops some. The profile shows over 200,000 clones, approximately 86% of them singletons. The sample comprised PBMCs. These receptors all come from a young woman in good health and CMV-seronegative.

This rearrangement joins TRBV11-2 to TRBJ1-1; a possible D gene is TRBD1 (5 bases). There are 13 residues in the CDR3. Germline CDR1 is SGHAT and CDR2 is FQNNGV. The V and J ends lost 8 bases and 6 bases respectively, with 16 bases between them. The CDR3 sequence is CASRGFWGAEAFF. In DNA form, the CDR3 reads TGTGCCAGCCGCGGATTTTGGGGCGCTGAAGCTTTCTTT.

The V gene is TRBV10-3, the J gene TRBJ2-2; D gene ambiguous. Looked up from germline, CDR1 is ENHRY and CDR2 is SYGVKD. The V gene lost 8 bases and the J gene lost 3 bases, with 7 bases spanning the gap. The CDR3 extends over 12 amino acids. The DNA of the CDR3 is TGTGCCATCCCCCGTGACACCGGGGAGCTGTTTTTT. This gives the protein CAIPRDTGELFF.

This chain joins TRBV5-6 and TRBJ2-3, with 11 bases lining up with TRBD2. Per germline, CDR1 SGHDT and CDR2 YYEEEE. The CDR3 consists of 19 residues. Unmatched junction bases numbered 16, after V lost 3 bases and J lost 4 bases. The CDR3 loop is CASSSLRLAGGPLSDTQYF. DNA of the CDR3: TGTGCCAGCAGCTCCCTCCGGTTAGCGGGAGGGCCACTTTCAGATACGCAGTATTTT.